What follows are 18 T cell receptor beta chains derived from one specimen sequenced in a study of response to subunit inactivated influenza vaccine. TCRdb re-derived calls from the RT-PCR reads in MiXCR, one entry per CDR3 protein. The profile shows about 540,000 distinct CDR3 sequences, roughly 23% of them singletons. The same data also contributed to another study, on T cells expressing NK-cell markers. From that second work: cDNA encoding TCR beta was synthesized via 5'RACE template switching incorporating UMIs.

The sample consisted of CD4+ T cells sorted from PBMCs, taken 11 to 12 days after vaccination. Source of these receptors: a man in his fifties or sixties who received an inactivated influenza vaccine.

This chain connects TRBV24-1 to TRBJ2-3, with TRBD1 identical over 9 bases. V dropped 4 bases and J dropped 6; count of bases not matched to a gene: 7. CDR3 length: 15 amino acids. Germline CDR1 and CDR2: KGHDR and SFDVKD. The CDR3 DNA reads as TGTGCCACCAGTGACCTGACAGGGGGGTCGGATACGCAGTATTTT. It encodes CATSDLTGGSDTQYF.

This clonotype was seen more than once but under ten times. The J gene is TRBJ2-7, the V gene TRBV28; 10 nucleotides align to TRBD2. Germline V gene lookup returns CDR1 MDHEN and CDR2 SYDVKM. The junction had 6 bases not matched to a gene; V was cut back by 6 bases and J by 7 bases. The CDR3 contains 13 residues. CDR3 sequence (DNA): TGTGCCAGCAGAACTAGCGGGACGGGGGAGCAGTACTTC. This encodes CASRTSGTGEQYF.

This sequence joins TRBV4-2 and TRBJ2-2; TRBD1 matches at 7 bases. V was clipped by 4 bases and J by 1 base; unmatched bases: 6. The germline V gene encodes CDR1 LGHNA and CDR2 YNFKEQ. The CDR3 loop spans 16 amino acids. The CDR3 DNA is TGTGCCAGCAGCCTCACAGGGGTAGGGAACACCGGGGAGCTGTTTTTT. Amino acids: CASSLTGVGNTGELFF.

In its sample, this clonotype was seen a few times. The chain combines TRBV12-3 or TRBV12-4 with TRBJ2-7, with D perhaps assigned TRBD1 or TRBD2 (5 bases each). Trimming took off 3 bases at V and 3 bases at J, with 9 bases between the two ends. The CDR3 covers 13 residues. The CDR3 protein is CASSLGEYYEQYF. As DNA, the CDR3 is TGTGCCAGCAGTTTGGGGGAATACTACGAGCAGTACTTC.

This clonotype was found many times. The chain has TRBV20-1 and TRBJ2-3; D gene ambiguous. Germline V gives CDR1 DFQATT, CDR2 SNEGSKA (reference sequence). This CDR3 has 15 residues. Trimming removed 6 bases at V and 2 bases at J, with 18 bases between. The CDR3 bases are TGCAGTGCCCGACCGACCTCCGGCCACACAGATACGCAGTATTTT. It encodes CSARPTSGHTDTQYF.

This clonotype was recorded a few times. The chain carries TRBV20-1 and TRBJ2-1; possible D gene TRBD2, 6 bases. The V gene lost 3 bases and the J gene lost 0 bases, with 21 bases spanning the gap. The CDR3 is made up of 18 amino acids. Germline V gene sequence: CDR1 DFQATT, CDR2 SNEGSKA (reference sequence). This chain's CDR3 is CSARGFGEQEGSYNEQFF. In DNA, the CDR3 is TGCAGTGCTAGGGGGTTTGGGGAGCAGGAGGGCTCCTACAATGAGCAGTTCTTC.

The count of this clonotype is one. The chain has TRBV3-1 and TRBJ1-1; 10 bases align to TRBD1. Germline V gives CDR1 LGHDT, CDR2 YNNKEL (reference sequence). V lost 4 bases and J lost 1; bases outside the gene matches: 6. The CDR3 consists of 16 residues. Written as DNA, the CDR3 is TGTGCCAGCAGCCGCCGGGACAGGGGATCGAACACTGAAGCTTTCTTT. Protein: CASSRRDRGSNTEAFF.

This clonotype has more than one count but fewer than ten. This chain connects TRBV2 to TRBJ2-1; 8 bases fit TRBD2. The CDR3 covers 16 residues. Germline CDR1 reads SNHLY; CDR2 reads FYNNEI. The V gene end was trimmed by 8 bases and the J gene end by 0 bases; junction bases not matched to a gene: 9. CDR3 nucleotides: TGTGCCAGCGGGAACGGGAGGGGGAGCTCCTACAATGAGCAGTTCTTC. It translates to CASGNGRGSSYNEQFF.

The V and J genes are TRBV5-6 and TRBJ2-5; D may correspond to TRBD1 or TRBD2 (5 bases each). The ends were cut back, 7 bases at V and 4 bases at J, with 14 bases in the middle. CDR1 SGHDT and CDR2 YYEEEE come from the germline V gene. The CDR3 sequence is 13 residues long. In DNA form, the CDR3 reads TGTGCCAGCCAACCCCATGGGGGAGAGACCCAGTACTTC. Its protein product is CASQPHGGETQYF. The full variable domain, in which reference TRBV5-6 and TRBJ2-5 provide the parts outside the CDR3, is DAGVTQSPTHLIKTRGQQVTLRCSPKSGHDTVSWYQQALGQGPQFIFQYYEEEERQRGNFPDRFSGHQFPNYSSELNVNALLLGDSALYLCASQPHGGETQYFGPGTRLLVL.

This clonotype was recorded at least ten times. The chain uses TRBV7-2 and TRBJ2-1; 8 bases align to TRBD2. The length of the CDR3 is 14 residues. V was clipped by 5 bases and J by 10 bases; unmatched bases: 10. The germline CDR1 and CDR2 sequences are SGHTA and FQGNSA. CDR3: CASSPGLAPGEQFF. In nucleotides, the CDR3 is TGTGCCAGCAGCCCTGGACTAGCCCCAGGAGAGCAGTTCTTC.

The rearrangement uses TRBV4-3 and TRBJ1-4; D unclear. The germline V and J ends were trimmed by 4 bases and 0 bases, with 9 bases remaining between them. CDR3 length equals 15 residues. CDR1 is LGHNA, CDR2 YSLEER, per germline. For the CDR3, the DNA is TGCGCCAGCAGCCGGGTTGTTGCAACTAATGAAAAACTGTTTTTT. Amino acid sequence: CASSRVVATNEKLFF.

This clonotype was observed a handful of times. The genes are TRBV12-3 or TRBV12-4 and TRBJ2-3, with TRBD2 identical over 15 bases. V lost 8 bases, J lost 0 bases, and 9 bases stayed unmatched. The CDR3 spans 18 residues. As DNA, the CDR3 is TGTGCCAGCCTGCCCGGGACTAGCGGGGGGACTAGCACAGATACGCAGTATTTT. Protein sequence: CASLPGTSGGTSTDTQYF.

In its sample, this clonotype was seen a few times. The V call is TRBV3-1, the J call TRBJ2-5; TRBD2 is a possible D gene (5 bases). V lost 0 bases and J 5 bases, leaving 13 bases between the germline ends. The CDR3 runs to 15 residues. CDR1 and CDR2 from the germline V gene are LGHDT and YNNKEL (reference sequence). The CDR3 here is CASSQDSGFYETQYF. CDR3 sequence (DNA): TGTGCCAGCAGCCAAGATTCGGGGTTTTACGAGACCCAGTACTTC.

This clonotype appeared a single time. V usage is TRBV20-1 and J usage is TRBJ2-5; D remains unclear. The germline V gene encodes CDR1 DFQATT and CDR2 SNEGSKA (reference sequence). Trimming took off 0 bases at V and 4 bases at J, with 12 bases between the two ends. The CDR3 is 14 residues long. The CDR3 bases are TGCAGTGCTAGAGATGTCACGGGCGGAGAGACCCAGTACTTC. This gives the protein CSARDVTGGETQYF.

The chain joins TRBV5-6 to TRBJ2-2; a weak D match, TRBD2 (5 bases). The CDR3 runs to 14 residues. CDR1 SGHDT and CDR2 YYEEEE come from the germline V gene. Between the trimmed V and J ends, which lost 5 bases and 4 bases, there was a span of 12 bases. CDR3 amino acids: CASSPGEGTGELFF. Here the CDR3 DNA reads TGTGCCAGCAGTCCAGGAGAGGGCACCGGGGAGCTGTTTTTT.

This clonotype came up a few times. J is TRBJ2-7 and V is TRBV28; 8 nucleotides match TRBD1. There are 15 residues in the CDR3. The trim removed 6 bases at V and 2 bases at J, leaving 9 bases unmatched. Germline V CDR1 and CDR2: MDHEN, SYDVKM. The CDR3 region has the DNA TGTGCCAGCAGACGCATGACAGGGGAAGCCTACGAGCAGTACTTC. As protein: CASRRMTGEAYEQYF.

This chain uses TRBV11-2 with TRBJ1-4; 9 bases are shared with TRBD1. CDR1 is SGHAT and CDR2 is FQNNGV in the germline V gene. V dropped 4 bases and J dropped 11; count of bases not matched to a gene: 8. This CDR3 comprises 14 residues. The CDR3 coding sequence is TGTGCCAGCAGCTCCAGGACAGGGGTGGCTAAACTGTTTTTT. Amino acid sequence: CASSSRTGVAKLFF.

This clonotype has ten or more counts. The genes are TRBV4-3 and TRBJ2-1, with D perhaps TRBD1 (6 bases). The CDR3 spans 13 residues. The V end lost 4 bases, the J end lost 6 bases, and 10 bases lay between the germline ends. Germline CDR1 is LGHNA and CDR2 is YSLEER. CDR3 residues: CASSLGTRNEQFF. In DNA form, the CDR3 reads TGCGCCAGCAGCCTGGGGACACGCAATGAGCAGTTCTTC.